Listed below are T cell receptor beta chains from one sample, sequenced in a study of tumor-infiltrating lymphocytes in primary liver carcinoma. TCRdb reprocessed the multiplex PCR reads via MiXCR and lists one record per CDR3 protein. The sample has about 110,000 distinct CDR3 sequences, about 59% seen once. Sequencing was performed on liver tumor tissue from sampling region 1. The receptor source for this set is a woman aged 55-69 years with primary liver carcinoma and hepatitis B virus infection. Both conserved end residues are part of each CDR3.

j_call: TRBJ2-1; v_call: TRBV5-1; cdr3_aa: CASSLVSGGPYNEQFF
j_call: TRBJ1-1; v_call: TRBV5-5; cdr3_aa: CASSRDRAGTEAFF
j_call: TRBJ1-2; v_call: TRBV28; cdr3_aa: CASSFVGPHGYTF
j_call: TRBJ2-3; v_call: TRBV12-3/TRBV12-4; cdr3_aa: CASSLGGRAPDTQYF
j_call: TRBJ2-1; v_call: TRBV6-5; cdr3_aa: CASSYSGTRVNEQFF
j_call: TRBJ1-1; v_call: TRBV12-3/TRBV12-4; cdr3_aa: CASSLARPPDAGEAFF
j_call: TRBJ2-5; v_call: TRBV5-1; cdr3_aa: CASSLAGRACETQYF
j_call: TRBJ2-1; v_call: TRBV20-1; cdr3_aa: CSARSGRARNEQFF
j_call: TRBJ1-3; v_call: TRBV7-8; cdr3_aa: CASSLRHGLSGYTIYF
j_call: TRBJ2-2; v_call: TRBV29-1; cdr3_aa: CSARTGNIVELFF
j_call: TRBJ2-1; v_call: TRBV28; cdr3_aa: CAISLSAGGFYYEQFF
j_call: TRBJ1-1; v_call: TRBV5-4; cdr3_aa: CASSRGGEKTEAFF
j_call: TRBJ2-7; v_call: TRBV28; cdr3_aa: CASSFRRDGEQYF
j_call: TRBJ1-2; v_call: TRBV11-2; cdr3_aa: CASTNTMDPDHGYTF
j_call: TRBJ1-1; v_call: TRBV13; cdr3_aa: CASSFRDTRRGAAFF
j_call: TRBJ2-3; v_call: TRBV29-1; cdr3_aa: CSVALTGGRGDTQYF
j_call: TRBJ1-1; v_call: TRBV6-2/TRBV6-3; cdr3_aa: CASHRQITEAFF
j_call: TRBJ1-1; v_call: TRBV6-1; cdr3_aa: CAGSENLGTEAFF
j_call: TRBJ2-7; v_call: TRBV10-2; cdr3_aa: CASIRTACYEQYF
j_call: TRBJ2-1; v_call: TRBV4-1; cdr3_aa: CASSQETSGDVNEQFF
j_call: TRBJ1-1; v_call: TRBV4-1; cdr3_aa: CASSLDREVGLKAFF
j_call: TRBJ2-7; v_call: TRBV6-1; cdr3_aa: CASSPVTSGRHEQYF
j_call: TRBJ2-7; v_call: TRBV11-2; cdr3_aa: CTSSLGSGASGSEHYF
j_call: TRBJ2-3; v_call: TRBV7-9; cdr3_aa: CASSIGHFDPPTSTDTQYF
j_call: TRBJ2-2; v_call: TRBV2; cdr3_aa: CASSADTRELFF
j_call: TRBJ2-1; v_call: TRBV29-1; cdr3_aa: CSEGTSSYNGQFF
j_call: TRBJ2-1; v_call: TRBV11-3; cdr3_aa: CASSTYGSTYNEQFF
j_call: TRBJ2-3; v_call: TRBV5-1; cdr3_aa: CASSTLLTSGSADTQYF
j_call: TRBJ2-1; v_call: TRBV29-1; cdr3_aa: CSVEDRSGSSYNEQFF
j_call: TRBJ2-3; v_call: TRBV28; cdr3_aa: CASRAGTVAGASTDTQYF
j_call: TRBJ2-7; v_call: TRBV29-1; cdr3_aa: CSARSCGEQYF
j_call: TRBJ2-7; v_call: TRBV6-1; cdr3_aa: CASSDPEGSSYEQYF
j_call: TRBJ1-6; v_call: TRBV28; cdr3_aa: CASSSLALIDNSPLHF
j_call: TRBJ2-3; v_call: TRBV29-1; cdr3_aa: CSVINSGTRTDTQYF
j_call: TRBJ2-5; v_call: TRBV4-2; cdr3_aa: CASSLTGGAVETQYF
j_call: TRBJ1-1; v_call: TRBV10-3; cdr3_aa: CAISESTGVDTKAFF
j_call: TRBJ1-1; v_call: TRBV29-1; cdr3_aa: CSVVRGQLNTEAFF
j_call: TRBJ1-2; v_call: TRBV11-2; cdr3_aa: CASSLQGLEGYAF
j_call: TRBJ2-1; v_call: TRBV11-2; cdr3_aa: CASSLGLAGDEHFF
j_call: TRBJ2-2; v_call: TRBV9; cdr3_aa: CASTKGNTWELFF
j_call: TRBJ2-7; v_call: TRBV5-4; cdr3_aa: CASSPRGGGGTYEQYF
j_call: TRBJ2-3; v_call: TRBV12-3/TRBV12-4; cdr3_aa: CASSPSRPDTQYF
j_call: TRBJ2-3; v_call: TRBV11-1; cdr3_aa: CTSSLKQRAGESRF
j_call: TRBJ1-2; v_call: TRBV7-9; cdr3_aa: CTSSGWAEGYGYTF
j_call: TRBJ2-2; v_call: TRBV5-1; cdr3_aa: CASSIQQGYDGELFF
j_call: TRBJ2-1; v_call: TRBV11-2; cdr3_aa: CASSLGVERSYNEHFF
j_call: TRBJ1-5; v_call: TRBV4-2; cdr3_aa: CASSQDRQGPNQPQHF
j_call: TRBJ2-6; v_call: TRBV4-2; cdr3_aa: CASRDSSGANVLAF
j_call: TRBJ1-1; v_call: TRBV30; cdr3_aa: CAWSVWPGGALYTEAFF
j_call: TRBJ1-1; v_call: TRBV6-6; cdr3_aa: CASSYAGNMNTEAFF
j_call: TRBJ2-5; v_call: TRBV11-2; cdr3_aa: CAGRPGWTQYF
j_call: TRBJ2-5; v_call: TRBV11-1; cdr3_aa: CVSSADRALKYF
j_call: TRBJ2-1; v_call: TRBV11-1; cdr3_aa: CASGLSVQGFDEQFF
j_call: TRBJ2-1; v_call: TRBV11-3; cdr3_aa: CAISLGFGGLSYNEQFF
j_call: TRBJ1-1; v_call: TRBV7-8; cdr3_aa: CASSLHGKGDTEAFF
j_call: TRBJ2-6; v_call: TRBV13; cdr3_aa: CASSPRQGVQSGGANVLSF